Presented here are 4 T cell receptor beta chains from one specimen sequenced in a study of blood T cell repertoires in COVID-19. Assay: immunoSEQ multiplex PCR; the TCRdb copy retains only in-frame clones and omits some. In the table there are a few hundred thousand clones, roughly 84% of which are singletons. The sample taken for sequencing was peripheral blood. Every receptor here comes from an elderly woman with acute or convalescent COVID-19.

V usage is TRBV6-1 and J usage is TRBJ1-1, with 7 positions matching TRBD1. CDR3 length: 16 residues. After removal of 4 bases from V and 0 bases from J, the junction contained 8 bases not matched to a gene. Germline assignment: CDR1 MNHNS and CDR2 SASEGT. The CDR3 loop reads CASSVTGAYMNTEAFF. The CDR3 DNA is TGTGCCAGCAGTGTAACAGGGGCCTACATGAACACTGAAGCTTTCTTT.

This sequence joins TRBV2 and TRBJ2-2; TRBD2 agrees at 11 bases. Germline CDR1 is SNHLY and CDR2 is FYNNEI. The junction had 8 bases not matched to a gene; V was cut back by 4 bases and J by 7 bases. The CDR3 length is 16 residues. The CDR3 region is CASSVGSGGAGGELFF. The CDR3 coding sequence is TGTGCCAGCAGTGTTGGTAGCGGGGGGGCCGGCGGGGAGCTGTTTTTT.

The chain combines TRBV11-2 with TRBJ1-5; 9 positions agree with TRBD1. Germline values: CDR1 SGHAT, CDR2 FQNNGV. This CDR3 has 15 residues. Trimming cost V 1 base and J 3 bases; bases outside gene matches: 1. In nucleotides, the CDR3 is TGTGCCAGCAGCTTAGGGGACAGGGCCAATCAGCCCCAGCATTTT. Its translation is CASSLGDRANQPQHF.

This clone was recorded once. This chain uses TRBV2 with TRBJ1-1; D may be TRBD1 (6 bases). The V and J ends lost 3 bases and 7 bases respectively, with 9 bases between them. The CDR3 spans 12 residues. Germline V gene lookup returns CDR1 SNHLY and CDR2 FYNNEI. CDR3 in amino acids: CASSEWTVEAFF. The DNA of the CDR3 is TGTGCCAGCAGTGAGTGGACAGTTGAAGCTTTCTTT. The full variable domain, completed using reference TRBV2 and TRBJ1-1, is EPEVTQTPSHQVTQMGQEVILRCVPISNHLYFYWYRQILGQKVEFLVSFYNNEISEKSEIFDDQFSVERPDGSNFTLKIRSTKLEDSAMYFCASSEWTVEAFFGQGTRLTVV.